This T cell receptor (beta chain) was captured by sequencing in a study of molecular identifiers for immune sequencing clone quantification. Study at large: In replicates, RNA taken from roughly 20,000 or 100,000 naive CD8 cells was divided five ways, and four portions underwent sequencing.

The CDR3 runs 14 residues. The ends lost 3 bases at V and 5 bases at J; junction bases unmatched: 6. The germline gives CDR1 SEHNR, CDR2 FQNEAQ (reference sequence). Generation of bulk TCR libraries relied on previously described methods and listed TCR primers. TCRdb called the PCR reads again in MiXCR, with one record for every CDR3 protein. Among tens of thousands of distinct CDR3 sequences listed, about 25% were seen once. Comments on this clonotype: A read error is possible here, since a much larger clone lies one base away.

With 10%, 30% or 50% of RNA, roughly 20,000 to 1,000,000 naive CD8 T cells were sequenced. The source of this sequence is a human donor in good health. Some libraries in this study had Jurkat cell RNA spiked in. Sequencing input: naive CD8+ T cells from blood, with Jurkat cell RNA spiked in. Specified subset: FACS-sorted CD8+CD4-CCR7+CD45RA+ naive T cells. The chain recombines TRBV7-9 with TRBJ2-5; 7 bases are a match to TRBD1. The CDR3 DNA reads TGTGCCAGCAGCTTCAAAGGGGGCAATGAGACCCAGTACTTC. Translation: CASSFKGGNETQYF.